Given below is one TCR beta chain in context. Its antigen is unknown. The record originates from a study of shared clonotypes between healthy human individuals. Study-wide results and caveats: Rarefaction showed that sequencing of sorted subsets was incomplete (despite large depth).

All donors were healthy HIV-negative adults lacking recent acute infections or vaccinations. It was at deep level that the assay was run. Original methodology: Filtering differed for immunoSEQ, which gave only junction sequences without quality scores. Here immunoSEQ multiplex PCR was the method, and the copy in TCRdb shows in-frame clones only, minus some. V and J calls and clone size are given by that table; D and trimming were obtained from the DNA. The sample gives more than 850,000 clones, more than 75% of which show up once; 0.4% to 0.55% is in the top ten. V was cut by 8 bases and J by 8 bases, with 16 bases left in between. Per germline, CDR1 MDHEN and CDR2 SYDVKM. This CDR3 spans 13 amino acids.

The chain combines TRBV28 with TRBJ1-5; D unclear. The sequencing input was memory CD4+ T cells from PBMCs. The subset was: CD45RA-negative fraction. This sequence was found in a man younger than 35 in good health. Some clones in this sample may be carry-over from other donors' samples. The CDR3 loop is CASRGPPVEPQHF. In nucleotides, the CDR3 is TGTGCCAGCCGTGGTCCACCAGTGGAGCCCCAGCATTTT.